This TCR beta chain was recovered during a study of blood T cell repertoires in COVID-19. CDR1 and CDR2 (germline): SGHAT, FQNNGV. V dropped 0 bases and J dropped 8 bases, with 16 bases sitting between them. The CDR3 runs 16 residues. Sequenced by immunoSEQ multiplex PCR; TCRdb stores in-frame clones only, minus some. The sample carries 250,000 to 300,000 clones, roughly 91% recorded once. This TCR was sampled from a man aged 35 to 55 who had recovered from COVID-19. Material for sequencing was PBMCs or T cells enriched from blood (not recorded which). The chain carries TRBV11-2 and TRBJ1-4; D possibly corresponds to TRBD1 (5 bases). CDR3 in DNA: TGTGCCAGCAGCTTAGATCAGGGAGGGACGCAGGAAAAACTGTTTTTT. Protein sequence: CASSLDQGGTQEKLFF.